The clone carrying this T cell receptor (beta chain) was observed a single time. The CDR3 extends over 14 amino acids. V lost 0 bases and J 8 bases, leaving 13 bases between the germline ends. CDR1 LGHDT and CDR2 YNNKEL come from the germline V gene (reference sequence). These data originate in a study of blood T cell repertoires in COVID-19. For the study at large: Researchers got acute and convalescent COVID-19 samples from the United States, Italy and Spain. T cells, B-cell-depleted T cells, or PBMCs provided the cDNA or gDNA that served as material.

As originally analysed: Amplification with reference gene primers provided the estimates of nucleated cell counts. Sequenced by immunoSEQ multiplex PCR; TCRdb stores in-frame clones only, minus some. V and J calls and clone size are as listed in that table; D and trimming were resolved from the DNA. The table has around 200,000 clones, approximately 83% seen once. The sequenced material came from peripheral blood. The chain links TRBV3-1 (or the pseudogene TRBV3-2) to TRBJ1-2, with D perhaps TRBD1 (6 bases). The receptor's source is a man between 60 and 70 years old with acute or convalescent COVID-19. In DNA, the CDR3 is TGTGCCAGCAGCCAAGATTCGGGGGGCCGAGGCTACACCTTC. This gives the protein CASSQDSGGRGYTF.